The next 5 T cell receptor beta chains were all read from a single sample in a study of blood T cell repertoires in COVID-19. Measured with immunoSEQ multiplex PCR; TCRdb has only the in-frame clones, and not every one. Altogether approximately 170,000 clones are present, just under 85% being singletons, with the ten largest covering approximately 2.6%. Source material: peripheral blood. These receptors were obtained from a woman older than 75 with COVID-19, enrolled during active disease.

V and J are TRBV7-3 and TRBJ2-2; D is uncertain. Trimming cost V 2 bases and J 2 bases, with 9 bases left between them. Germline CDR1 and CDR2: SGHTA and FQGTGA. CDR3 size: 15 residues. The CDR3 DNA reads as TGTGCCAGCAGCTTACATCTAGGCAACACCGGGGAGCTGTTTTTT. This gives the protein CASSLHLGNTGELFF. Filled out from reference TRBV7-3 and TRBJ2-2, the complete variable domain reads GAGVSQTPSNKVTEKGKYVELRCDPISGHTALYWYRQSLGQGPEFLIYFQGTGAADDSGLPNDRFFAVRPEGSVSTLKIQRTERGDSAVYLCASSLHLGNTGELFFGEGSRLTVL.

V is TRBV11-2 and J is TRBJ2-3; D is possibly TRBD1 (6 bases). V was cut by 5 bases and J by 4 bases, with 16 bases left in between. Germline assignment: CDR1 SGHAT and CDR2 FQNNGV. The CDR3 contains 15 residues. The CDR3 nucleotides read TGTGCCAGCAGCACTGTCAGGGGCCGTGCAGATACGCAGTATTTT. Translated, it gives CASSTVRGRADTQYF.

The CDR3 is CASSFEAGGRGNEQFF. The DNA for the CDR3 is TGTGCCAGCAGTTTTGAAGCTGGCGGGAGGGGCAATGAGCAGTTCTTC. The J gene is TRBJ2-1, the V gene TRBV28, with TRBD2 matching over 9 bases. Germline-derived CDR1 and CDR2 are MDHEN and SYDVKM. V trimming: 3 bases; J trimming: 6 bases; junction bases outside the gene matches: 9. The CDR3 loop spans 16 amino acids.

The chain has TRBV19 and TRBJ2-5; 14 nucleotides agree with TRBD2. Germline CDR1 LNHDA, CDR2 SQIVND (reference sequence). Trimming cost V 7 bases and J 6 bases; bases outside gene matches: 7. The CDR3 runs to 15 residues. The CDR3 protein is CASKPGTSGGKTQYF. For the CDR3, the DNA is TGTGCCAGTAAACCCGGGACTAGCGGGGGTAAGACCCAGTACTTC.

The chain couples TRBV7-2 to TRBJ2-1; TRBD2 aligns across 8 bases. V shed 4 bases, J shed 4 bases, and the junction held 9 bases outside the gene matches. The CDR3 runs 16 residues. CDR1 SGHTA and CDR2 FQGNSA come from the germline V gene. CDR3 in amino acids: CASSSLVAGGYNEQFF. CDR3 coding DNA: TGTGCCAGCAGCTCCCTAGTCGCGGGGGGATACAATGAGCAGTTCTTC. The entire variable domain, with the rest obtained from reference TRBV7-2 and TRBJ2-1, is as follows: GAGVSQSPSNKVTEKGKDVELRCDPISGHTALYWYRQSLGQGLEFLIYFQGNSAPDKSGLPSDRFSAERTGGSVSTLTIQRTQQEDSAVYLCASSSLVAGGYNEQFFGPGTRLTVL.